The 17 T cell receptor beta chains below all came from one sample that was sequenced in a study of cytomegalovirus exposure and HLA in healthy donors. PCR employed 60 Vbeta and 13 Jbeta primers. TCRdb's table, derived via immunoSEQ multiplex PCR, lists solely in-frame clones and lacks some. The sample lists 150,000 to 200,000 clones; 82% were seen once. Material for sequencing was PBMCs. The receptors come from a girl aged 2-10 years in good health and CMV-seropositive.

The chain has TRBV29-1 and TRBJ1-5; a possible D gene is TRBD1 (6 bases). The CDR3 is made up of 12 amino acids. The germline V gene encodes CDR1 SQVTM and CDR2 ANQGSEA. CDR3 region: CGRTEARQPQHF. CDR3 bases: TGCGGACGGACAGAAGCTAGACAGCCCCAGCATTTT.

As regards this clone: This sample includes further DNA sequences coding for the same CDR3. The V and J genes are TRBV19 and TRBJ2-1; 10 nucleotides agree with TRBD2. The CDR3 is 14 amino acids. The germline V gene encodes CDR1 LNHDA and CDR2 SQIVND (reference sequence). Trimming removed 4 bases from V and 7 bases from J; junction bases left unmatched: 4. The CDR3 loop reads CASSKGLASNEQFF. DNA for the CDR3: TGTGCCAGTAGTAAGGGACTAGCGTCTAATGAGCAGTTCTTC.

V gene TRBV28 combines with J gene TRBJ1-3; 7 bases match TRBD1. This CDR3 has 14 amino acids. CDR1 and CDR2 from the germline V gene are MDHEN and SYDVKM. Losses at the gene ends were 5 bases for V and 2 bases for J; bases not matched to a gene: 3. CDR3 nucleotides: TGTGCCAGCAGTCTAGACAGGGCTGGAAACACCATATATTTT. It codes for CASSLDRAGNTIYF.

The chain employs TRBV5-6 and TRBJ2-7, with 9 bases fitting TRBD1. This CDR3 spans 14 amino acids. V was clipped by 1 base and J by 5 bases; unmatched bases: 4. The germline V gene encodes CDR1 SGHDT and CDR2 YYEEEE. CDR3 amino acids: CASSLPGQGHEQYF. CDR3 in DNA: TGTGCCAGCAGCTTGCCGGGACAGGGCCACGAGCAGTACTTC.

The gene calls are TRBV14 and TRBJ2-1; 7 nucleotides agree with TRBD2. V shed 0 bases and J 9 bases; nucleotides not matched to a gene: 8. Germline CDR1 SGHDN, CDR2 FVKESK. This CDR3 is built from 15 residues. The CDR3 nucleotides are TGTGCCAGCAGCCAAGAGGGGGACTACCTTAGTGAGCAGTTCTTC. Translated: CASSQEGDYLSEQFF.

This rearrangement joins TRBV6-6 to TRBJ1-5; 7 bases match TRBD1. The CDR3 has 14 amino acids. With 8 bases clipped from V and 7 bases from J, the junction kept 11 bases outside the gene matches. Germline V gives CDR1 MNHNY, CDR2 SVGAGI (reference sequence). The CDR3 protein is CASSIRGRGQPQHF. The CDR3 region has the DNA TGTGCCAGCTCAATAAGGGGGCGCGGGCAGCCCCAGCATTTT.

This clone was counted a single time. V is TRBV28 and J is TRBJ1-3; perhaps TRBD1 as D (6 bases). The CDR3 spans 13 residues. Trimming shortened V by 9 bases and J by 2 bases, and 11 bases separated the two germline ends. Germline lookup yields CDR1 MDHEN and CDR2 SYDVKM. CDR3 protein: CASTQGTGNTIYF. In DNA, the CDR3 is TGTGCCAGTACACAGGGAACTGGAAACACCATATATTTT.

A single count supports this clone. This chain connects TRBV5-1 to TRBJ2-4; 7 bases match TRBD1. CDR3 length: 16 amino acids. The V gene end was trimmed by 0 bases and the J gene end by 2 bases; junction bases not matched to a gene: 5. Germline assignment: CDR1 SGHRS and CDR2 YFSETQ. The CDR3, as DNA: TGCGCCAGCAGCTTGGTTTACAGGGGAACCAAAAACATTCAGTACTTC. Its protein is CASSLVYRGTKNIQYF.

J is TRBJ1-2 and V is TRBV7-9; 8 nucleotides line up with TRBD1. CDR3 length: 14 amino acids. Germline-derived CDR1 and CDR2 are SEHNR and FQNEAQ (reference sequence). V shed 5 bases and J 8 bases; nucleotides not matched to a gene: 10. This CDR3 is CASSLQGDPPGYTF. DNA for the CDR3: TGTGCCAGCAGCCTACAGGGGGACCCTCCCGGCTACACCTTC.

The chain joins TRBV19 to TRBJ2-7; D possibly corresponds to TRBD2 (5 bases). The V end was cut by 3 bases, the J end by 0 bases, with 18 bases between. CDR3 length: 17 amino acids. CDR1 and CDR2 (germline): LNHDA, SQIVND (reference sequence). The CDR3 DNA follows: TGTGCCAGTAGTATGGGGAAGAGAGGGTGGGCCTCCTACGAGCAGTACTTC. Encoded protein: CASSMGKRGWASYEQYF.

The chain recombines TRBV9 with TRBJ2-5, with a tentative D call TRBD2 (6 bases). Trimming pared 8 bases from V and 5 bases from J, leaving 10 bases between. The CDR3 is 11 residues long. CDR1 is SGDLS and CDR2 is YYNGEE in the germline V gene. CDR3 sequence reads: CARDREETQYF. CDR3 bases: TGTGCCAGGGATCGGGAGGAGACCCAGTACTTC.

V usage is TRBV6-5 and J usage is TRBJ2-2; weak D call: TRBD2 (5 bases). The V gene's germline CDR1 is MNHEY and CDR2 SVGAGI. Trimming removed 8 bases at V and 4 bases at J, with 8 bases between. This CDR3 has 12 amino acids. The CDR3 DNA follows: TGTGCCAGCGGGAGAGGCACCGGGGAGCTGTTTTTT. Protein product: CASGRGTGELFF.

This clone turned up a few times. The V call is TRBV20-1, the J call TRBJ1-2; D remains unclear. This CDR3 is 10 amino acids long. The germline V gene encodes CDR1 DFQATT and CDR2 SNEGSKA (reference sequence). V lost 8 bases and J lost 5, with 9 bases in between. The CDR3 here is CSPTGYGYTF. Here the CDR3 DNA reads TGCAGTCCGACGGGATATGGCTACACCTTC.

The chain is built from TRBV20-1 and TRBJ2-3; a possible D gene is TRBD2 (6 bases). The V end was cut by 3 bases, the J end by 12 bases, with 13 bases between. The CDR3 runs to 11 residues. Germline CDR1 and CDR2: DFQATT and SNEGSKA (reference sequence). Here the CDR3 DNA reads TGCAGTGCTAGGAGTGCGGGACCACAGTATTTT. The encoded protein is CSARSAGPQYF.

The chain links TRBV30 to TRBJ1-1; maybe TRBD1 (6 bases). The germline CDR1 and CDR2 sequences are GTSNPN and SVGIG (reference sequence). V gave up 0 bases and J gave up 3 bases, with 8 bases separating them. The CDR3 is 13 residues long. The DNA of the CDR3 is TGTGCCTGGAGTGTGGGGGCTCACACTGAAGCTTTCTTT. Its translation is CAWSVGAHTEAFF.

The gene calls are TRBV10-2 and TRBJ2-3, with TRBD1 as a possible D gene (7 bases). The CDR3 contains 15 residues. Per the germline V gene, CDR1 is WSHSY and CDR2 is SAAADI. The V and J ends lost 5 bases and 7 bases respectively, with 19 bases between them. In nucleotides, the CDR3 is TGCGCCAGCAGTCCCCCCAGGGGGGTCGTGAATACGCAGTATTTT. This encodes CASSPPRGVVNTQYF.

This clone was observed once. The genes are TRBV15 and TRBJ2-1; 14 nucleotides line up with TRBD2. There are 15 residues in the CDR3. Trimming removed 3 bases from V and 7 bases from J; junction bases left unmatched: 2. From germline, CDR1 is LNHNV and CDR2 YYDKDF (reference sequence). The CDR3 loop reads CATSRGLAGVNEQFF. In nucleotides, the CDR3 is TGTGCCACCAGCAGGGGACTAGCGGGAGTGAATGAGCAGTTCTTC. The whole variable domain, remainder taken from reference TRBV15 and TRBJ2-1, is DAMVIQNPRYQVTQFGKPVTLSCSQTLNHNVMYWYQQKSSQAPKLLFHYYDKDFNNEADTPDNFQSRRPNTSFCFLDIRSPGLGDTAMYLCATSRGLAGVNEQFFGPGTRLTVL.